This T cell receptor (beta chain) stems from a study of cytomegalovirus exposure and HLA in healthy donors. Overall study results and limits: Among TCR sequences, most were rare, though some public TCRs appeared in many donors. Among TCR beta chains, those listed as cytomegalovirus-associated numbered more than 150.

The donors were members of the 120-subject validation cohort (separate from the roughly 670-subject first cohort). Assay: immunoSEQ multiplex PCR; the TCRdb copy retains only in-frame clones and omits some. The table shows a few hundred thousand clones, with over 80% occurring only once. Regarding this clone: What it recognizes is unknown.

Germline CDR1 reads LGHNT; CDR2 reads FRNRAP. CDR3 size: 12 residues. V lost 5 bases to trimming and J lost 8 bases, with 12 bases between them. V usage is TRBV12-5 and J usage is TRBJ1-2; D gene uncertain. Material for sequencing was PBMCs. The receptor was isolated from a woman in her thirties in good health and CMV-seropositive. Here the CDR3 DNA reads TGTGCTAGTGGTGCCCAGATAGGGGGCTACACCTTC. This gives the protein CASGAQIGGYTF.